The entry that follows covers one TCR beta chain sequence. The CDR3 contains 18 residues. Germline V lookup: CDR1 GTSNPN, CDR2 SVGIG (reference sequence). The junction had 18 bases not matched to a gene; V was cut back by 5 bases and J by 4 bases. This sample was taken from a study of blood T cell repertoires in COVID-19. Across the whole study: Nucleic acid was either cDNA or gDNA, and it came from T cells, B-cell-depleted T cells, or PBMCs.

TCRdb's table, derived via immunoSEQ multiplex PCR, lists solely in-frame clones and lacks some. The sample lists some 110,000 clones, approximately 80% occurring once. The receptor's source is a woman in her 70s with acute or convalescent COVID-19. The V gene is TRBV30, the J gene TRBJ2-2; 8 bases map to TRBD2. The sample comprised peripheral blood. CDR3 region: CAWSPLAGKLKGTGELFF. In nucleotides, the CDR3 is TGTGCCTGGTCCCCCTTAGCGGGGAAATTAAAGGGCACCGGGGAGCTGTTTTTT.